The rows below give T cell receptor beta chains drawn from one sample of a study of cytomegalovirus exposure and HLA in healthy donors. The assay was immunoSEQ multiplex PCR, and TCRdb's table has in-frame clones only and misses some. The listing contains 60,000 or so clones. Sample: PBMCs. The source of these receptors is a woman younger than 35 in good health and CMV-seronegative. Each CDR3 is given with its conserved first and last residue. A D gene is named only where the DNA matches it firmly.

TRBJ2-3 | TRBV7-6 | NA | TGTGCCAGCAGCTTAAAAGCTAGAGGCTCCACAGATACGCAGTATTTT | CASSLKARGSTDTQYF
TRBJ2-1 | TRBV11-2 | NA | TGTGCCAGCAGCTCCTATACCACTAGCCTATCCTACAATGAGCAGTTCTTC | CASSSYTTSLSYNEQFF
TRBJ2-7 | TRBV9 | TRBD2 | TGTGCCAGCAGCCCCCAGGTGACTAGCGGGGCCAACGAGCAGTACTTC | CASSPQVTSGANEQYF
TRBJ1-2 | TRBV7-2 | NA | TGTGCCAGCACCATACTTTCTGGCTACACCTTC | CASTILSGYTF
TRBJ1-2 | TRBV5-5 | TRBD1 | TGTGCCAGCAGCTTGGGTCAGGGGGACTATGGCTACACCTTC | CASSLGQGDYGYTF
TRBJ1-1 | TRBV18 | TRBD1 | TGTGCCAGCTCATTCTCCGGGACAGGGAACACTGAAGCTTTCTTT | CASSFSGTGNTEAFF
TRBJ2-3 | TRBV9 | TRBD2 | TGTGCCAGCAGCTTTAGCGTACTAGCGGGAGGGGTAGATACGCAGTATTTT | CASSFSVLAGGVDTQYF
TRBJ1-1 | TRBV18 | TRBD1 | TGTGCCAGCTCACAGATCCGGGACAGGGGGCTTATGAACACTGAAGCTTTCTTT | CASSQIRDRGLMNTEAFF
TRBJ1-6 | TRBV6-5 | NA | TGTGCCAGCAGGGGCGTCTTCTATAATTCAGGGCTCCACTTT | CASRGVFYNSGLHF
TRBJ2-7 | TRBV5-1 | TRBD2 | TGCGCCAGCAGCTTCCAGACTAGCGGGACTCCCGGCTCCTACGAGCAGTACTTC | CASSFQTSGTPGSYEQYF
TRBJ2-7 | TRBV6-5 | NA | TGTGCCAGCTCGCAGGGGTACTCCTACGAGCAGTACTTC | CASSQGYSYEQYF
TRBJ2-7 | TRBV4-2 | TRBD1 | TGTGCCAGCAGCTACGAAGCCGGGACAGGGGTCAACGAGCAGTACTTC | CASSYEAGTGVNEQYF
TRBJ2-7 | TRBV9 | NA | TGTGCCAGCAGCGCCGGAGGGGTCGAGCAGTACTTC | CASSAGGVEQYF
TRBJ2-7 | TRBV18 | NA | TGTGCCAGCTCACCAGGAACACCGCCGGGGGAGCAGTACTTC | CASSPGTPPGEQYF
TRBJ1-2 | TRBV19 | NA | TGTGCCAGTAGTACAGTTCAGGGGTATGTTTATGGCTACACCTTC | CASSTVQGYVYGYTF
TRBJ2-2 | TRBV10-1 | NA | TGCGCCAGCAGTGCAGGGACTGTCCCCGGGGAGCTGTTTTTT | CASSAGTVPGELFF
TRBJ1-5 | TRBV5-4 | NA | TGTGCCAGCAGCCAGGAGGGGCAGCCCCAGCATTTT | CASSQEGQPQHF
TRBJ1-2 | TRBV6-5 | NA | TGTGCCAGCAGTTACGGAAACGGACACGCTTATGGCTACACCTTC | CASSYGNGHAYGYTF
TRBJ2-1 | TRBV4-2 | TRBD2 | TGTGCCAGCAGCTCTCTAGCGGAGGCCTACAATGAGCAGTTCTTC | CASSSLAEAYNEQFF
TRBJ2-3 | TRBV13 | NA | TGTGCCAGCACCCGAGAAACAGATACGCAGTATTTT | CASTRETDTQYF
TRBJ1-1 | TRBV11-3 | NA | TGTGCCAGCAGCTTAGAAGACAGCACTGAAGCTTTCTTT | CASSLEDSTEAFF
TRBJ1-1 | TRBV6-1 | NA | TGTGCCAGCAGTGCCGATCCCAGGGGCCCCGGAGAAGCTTTCTTT | CASSADPRGPGEAFF
TRBJ2-3 | TRBV6-6 | TRBD2 | TGTGCCAGCAGCTCCCTAGCGGGGAGCACAGATACGCAGTATTTT | CASSSLAGSTDTQYF
TRBJ2-7 | TRBV5-6 | NA | TGTGCCAGCAGCGCAGGGGTTAGCTCCTACGAGCAGTACTTC | CASSAGVSSYEQYF
TRBJ2-7 | TRBV2 | NA | TGTGCCAGCAGTGAAGATGAAGACAGCAAATTTTTCTACGAGCAGTACTTC | CASSEDEDSKFFYEQYF
TRBJ1-1 | TRBV6-5 | TRBD1 | TGTGCCAGCAGCCGGGACAGGGAAAACACTGAAGCTTTCTTT | CASSRDRENTEAFF
TRBJ1-3 | TRBV12-5 | NA | TGTGCTAGTGGCCCACAGGGTACTGGAAACACCATATATTTT | CASGPQGTGNTIYF
TRBJ1-2 | TRBV19 | NA | TGTGCCAGTACCAACTGGAGGTCTCACTATGGCTACACCTTC | CASTNWRSHYGYTF
TRBJ2-1 | TRBV30 | NA | TGTGCCTGGGCACCCACACTAGAGTTCAATGAGCAGTTCTTC | CAWAPTLEFNEQFF
TRBJ1-1 | TRBV5-1 | TRBD1 | TGCGCCAGCAGCTATGGACAGGGGTTGGGCGGCATGAACACTGAAGCTTTCTTT | CASSYGQGLGGMNTEAFF
TRBJ2-2 | TRBV5-6 | NA | TGTGCCAGCAGCTTGGAACAGGGTGCTGTCGGGGAGCTGTTTTTT | CASSLEQGAVGELFF
TRBJ2-5 | TRBV4-1 | TRBD2 | TGCGCCAGCAGCCCGTGGACTAGCGGACAAGAGACCCAGTACTTC | CASSPWTSGQETQYF
TRBJ2-1 | TRBV28 | NA | TGTGCCACCGCCCCCGGGGTGGGAGACCACAATGAGCAGTTCTTC | CATAPGVGDHNEQFF
TRBJ2-7 | TRBV4-2 | TRBD2 | TGTGCCAGCAGCCAAGCCGGGGGGGACTACGAGCAGTACTTC | CASSQAGGDYEQYF
TRBJ2-3 | TRBV29-1 | NA | TGCAGCGTTGAGACGGGAGTGGCGACAGATACGCAGTATTTT | CSVETGVATDTQYF
TRBJ1-2 | TRBV9 | TRBD1 | TGTGCCAGCTCAAAGGGGACAGGGCTAGGCGGCTACACCTTC | CASSKGTGLGGYTF
TRBJ2-3 | TRBV18 | NA | TGTGCCAGCTCACCCAACACCCTAGCGACCACAGATACGCAGTATTTT | CASSPNTLATTDTQYF
TRBJ1-1 | TRBV30 | NA | TGTGCCTGGAGTTGGGGAGCCTCGAACACTGAAGATTTCTTT | CAWSWGASNTEDFF
TRBJ2-7 | TRBV30 | TRBD1 | TGTGCCTGGGATATGACAGGGGCGGAGCAGTACTTC | CAWDMTGAEQYF
TRBJ2-7 | TRBV6-5 | NA | TGTGCCAGCAGCAAGAGGAGCTCCTACGAGCAGTACTTC | CASSKRSSYEQYF
TRBJ2-7 | TRBV6-5 | TRBD2 | TGTGCCAGCAGTTACTCGCCTAGCGGGAGCCACGAGCAGTACTTC | CASSYSPSGSHEQYF
TRBJ1-1 | TRBV18 | TRBD1 | TGTGCCAGCTCACCGCGGGACAGGGATCTTCACACTGAAGCTTTCTTT | CASSPRDRDLHTEAFF
TRBJ2-5 | TRBV6-1 | TRBD2 | TGTGCCAGCAGTGATCTGGGACTAGCGGTAGGGGAGACCCAGTACTTC | CASSDLGLAVGETQYF
TRBJ2-7 | TRBV28 | NA | TGTGCCAGCAGTCAGAGGGACTCATTGGGCGAGCAGTACTTC | CASSQRDSLGEQYF
TRBJ2-1 | TRBV5-4 | TRBD2 | TGTGCCAGCAGCCTCGGGGGACTACTAGGTGCAAAGTTCTTC | CASSLGGLLGAKFF
TRBJ1-4 | TRBV29-1 | NA | TGCAGCGCGACTCAGGGAACTAATGAAAAACTGTTTTTT | CSATQGTNEKLFF
TRBJ2-7 | TRBV7-9 | TRBD2 | TGTGCCAGCAGCTTGGGGGGGAGCGCCTACGAGCAGTACTTC | CASSLGGSAYEQYF
TRBJ1-1 | TRBV4-1 | TRBD1 | TGCGCCAGCAGCCAGGACAGGGTGAACACTGAAGCTTTCTTT | CASSQDRVNTEAFF
TRBJ1-6 | TRBV9 | NA | TGTGCCAGCAGCGCCGGAGGGTCTCCGTCCTATAATTCACACCTCCACTTT | CASSAGGSPSYNSHLHF
TRBJ2-5 | TRBV15 | NA | TGTGCCACCAGCAGACGGAGTGGAGGGGAAGAGACCCAGTACTTC | CATSRRSGGEETQYF
TRBJ1-4 | TRBV7-8 | TRBD1 | TGTGCCAGCAGCTTGGGGACAGGGATTTCCGAAAAACTGTTTTTT | CASSLGTGISEKLFF